This entry describes one T cell receptor (beta chain). Its specificity is unknown. This sample was included in a study of OX40 agonist ivuxolimab in advanced cancers. Study in general: Subjects had a mean age of roughly 60 years, with a range of about 23 to 90; approximately 83% were male. Anti-PD-1, anti-PD-L1 or anti-CTLA-4 therapy given earlier was allowed, and 35% to 50% had some. Of the patients, three showed partial responses, one with hepatocellular carcinoma and two with cutaneous melanoma.

Whole-study findings and limits: CD8+ T cells were the subset that, on average, had more expanded clones than CD4+.

Libraries were prepared by immunoSEQ multiplex PCR; TCRdb keeps only in-frame clonotypes and omits some of them. The data hold about 52,000 clones, with about nine tenths observed a single time. This clonotype originated in an adult with an advanced solid tumor such as melanoma, head and neck, liver or kidney cancer. Source: CD4+ or CD8+ T cells sorted from blood, taken in a trial of the OX40 agonist ivuxolimab.

The CDR3 is CASSLFGSPLHF. CDR3 in DNA: TGTGCCAGCAGTTTATTTGGTTCACCCCTCCACTTT. The rearrangement joins TRBV27 to TRBJ1-6, with D uncertain. The CDR3 has 12 amino acids. Trimming removed 1 base at V and 9 bases at J, with 4 bases between. Germline V gene data show CDR1 as MNHEY and CDR2 as SMNVEV (reference sequence).